This T cell receptor beta chain is from a study of resident and recirculating memory T cells in vitiligo. Overall study context: Shave-biopsy epidermis from lesional and nonlesional skin was sequenced alongside PBMCs.

Study observations and caveats: Clonality differed among vitiligo lesions, with no unique dominant clone.

No vitiligo treatment was given during the prior three months. This table comes from immunoSEQ multiplex PCR, and its TCRdb copy is limited to in-frame clones, with some not included. The table shows tens of thousands of clones, with approximately 93% occurring only once. CDR3 length: 16 residues. Trimming removed 3 bases from V and 3 bases from J; junction bases left unmatched: 8. Germline loops: CDR1 MNHEY, CDR2 SVGAGI. In regard to this clone: Its target is not known.

The origin of this receptor is a male donor with vitiligo. This rearrangement joins TRBV6-5 to TRBJ2-7; 10 nucleotides line up with TRBD2. The sample comprised blood. The CDR3 loop is CASSYGLSSGGYEQYF. CDR3 coding DNA: TGTGCCAGCAGTTATGGTCTGTCTAGCGGGGGCTACGAGCAGTACTTC.